This T cell receptor (beta chain) was recorded in a study of blood T cell repertoires in COVID-19. Study as a whole: Whether acute or convalescent, the COVID-19 samples came from the United States, Italy and Spain. In each case, the material was cDNA or gDNA derived from T cells, B-cell-depleted T cells, or PBMCs.

Per the original data handling: Reference gene primer amplification gave nucleated cell count estimates. Sequenced by immunoSEQ multiplex PCR; TCRdb stores in-frame clones only, minus some. The DNA was the basis for D and trimming; V, J and clone size are from that table. The profile shows 60,000 to 80,000 clones, around 89% of them singletons. V lost 5 bases to trimming and J lost 7 bases, with 15 bases between them. The germline gives CDR1 MNHEY, CDR2 SVGAGI. The CDR3 contains 14 residues. The source material was peripheral blood. The rearrangement joins TRBV6-5 to TRBJ1-5; tentatively, D is TRBD1 (6 bases). This TCR was sampled from a man aged 60-69 years with acute or convalescent COVID-19. The CDR3 DNA follows: TGTGCCAGCAGTAGGGACACAAAACAGCAGCCCCAGCATTTT. It yields the protein CASSRDTKQQPQHF.